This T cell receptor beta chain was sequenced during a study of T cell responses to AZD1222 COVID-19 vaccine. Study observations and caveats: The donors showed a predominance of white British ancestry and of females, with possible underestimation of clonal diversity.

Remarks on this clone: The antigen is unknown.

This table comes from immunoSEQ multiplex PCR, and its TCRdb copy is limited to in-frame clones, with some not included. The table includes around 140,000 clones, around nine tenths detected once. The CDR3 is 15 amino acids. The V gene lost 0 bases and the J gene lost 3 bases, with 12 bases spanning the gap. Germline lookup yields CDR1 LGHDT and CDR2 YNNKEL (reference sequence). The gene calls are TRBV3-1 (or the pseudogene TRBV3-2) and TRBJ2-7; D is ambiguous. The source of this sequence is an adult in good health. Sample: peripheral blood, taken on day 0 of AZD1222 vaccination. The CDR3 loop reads CASSQDEPPLYEQYF. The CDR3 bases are TGTGCCAGCAGCCAAGATGAGCCACCCCTCTACGAGCAGTACTTC.